This TCR beta chain was sequenced during a study of blood T cell repertoires in COVID-19. Study details: Samples came from the United States, Italy and Spain, spanning acute and convalescent COVID-19. PBMCs, B-cell-depleted T cells, or T cells were the source of the cDNA or gDNA that made up the material.

As processed by the authors: Counts of nucleated cells, estimated from reference gene primer amplification, were obtained. Here immunoSEQ multiplex PCR was the method, and the copy in TCRdb shows in-frame clones only, minus some. V and J calls and clone size are given by that table; D and trimming were obtained from the DNA. The table has around 220,000 clones, 70% to 90% seen once. This clone was detected a few times. Germline values: CDR1 LGHNA, CDR2 YNFKEQ. The trim removed 0 bases at V and 2 bases at J, leaving 5 bases unmatched. This CDR3 has 16 residues. This receptor was obtained from a woman in her 40s who had recovered from COVID-19. The chain uses TRBV4-2 and TRBJ2-7, with 9 nucleotides matching TRBD2. Sequenced: peripheral blood. The CDR3 sequence is CASSQEIGGRAYEQYF. The CDR3 bases are TGTGCCAGCAGCCAAGAGATCGGCGGGAGGGCCTACGAGCAGTACTTC.